The sequence of this TCR beta chain was determined in a study of blood T cells in healthy people across ages. V trimming: 0 bases; J trimming: 0 bases; junction bases outside the gene matches: 14. This CDR3 is built from 19 residues. Per the germline V gene, CDR1 is DFQATT and CDR2 is SNEGSKA (reference sequence). Using a J-beta primer mix together with a sample-barcoded 5' primer, a second PCR was run for roughly 6 to 11 cycles. TCRdb re-called the 5' RACE reads through MiXCR, storing one row per CDR3 protein. The sample has around 1,500,000 distinct CDR3 sequences; 28% are singletons. This clonotype was detected a few times.

The V gene is TRBV20-1, the J gene TRBJ2-4; 7 nucleotides align to TRBD1. The sequence was obtained from a woman under 40 in good health. Sequenced sample: blood. CDR3 residues: CSARDDRVILSLAKNIQYF. Here the CDR3 DNA reads TGCAGTGCTAGAGATGACAGGGTAATCCTGTCACTAGCCAAAAACATTCAGTACTTC.